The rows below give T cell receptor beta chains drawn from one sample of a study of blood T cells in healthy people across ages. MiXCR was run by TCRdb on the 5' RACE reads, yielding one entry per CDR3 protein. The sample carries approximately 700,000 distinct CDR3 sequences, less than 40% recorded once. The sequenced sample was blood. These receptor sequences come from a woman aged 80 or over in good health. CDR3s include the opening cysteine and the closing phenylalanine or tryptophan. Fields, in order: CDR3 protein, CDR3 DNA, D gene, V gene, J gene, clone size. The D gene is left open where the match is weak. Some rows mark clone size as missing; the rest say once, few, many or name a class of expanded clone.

CDR3aa: CAFQDSYNRPQHF
CDR3nt: TGTGCCTTTCAAGACAGTTACAATCGGCCCCAGCATTTT
d_gene: -
v_gene: TRBV30
j_gene: TRBJ1-5
abundance: -

CDR3aa: CASSLTGAGGYTF
CDR3nt: TGTGCCAGCAGCCTTACAGGGGCTGGGGGCTACACCTTC
d_gene: TRBD1
v_gene: TRBV12-3/TRBV12-4
j_gene: TRBJ1-2
abundance: many

CDR3aa: CASSATTGYGYTF
CDR3nt: TGTGCCAGCAGTGCGACGACAGGGTATGGCTACACCTTC
d_gene: TRBD1
v_gene: TRBV25-1
j_gene: TRBJ1-2
abundance: few

CDR3aa: CSAEGVGGSNQPQHF
CDR3nt: TGCAGTGCCGAAGGGGTAGGGGGGAGCAATCAGCCCCAGCATTTT
d_gene: -
v_gene: TRBV20-1
j_gene: TRBJ1-5
abundance: many

CDR3aa: CASSLLVGRNSPLHF
CDR3nt: TGTGCCAGCAGCCTCTTAGTAGGGCGTAATTCACCCCTCCACTTT
d_gene: -
v_gene: TRBV7-6
j_gene: TRBJ1-6
abundance: many

CDR3aa: CASGPRDGEQYF
CDR3nt: TGTGCCAGCGGTCCCCGGGACGGCGAGCAGTACTTC
d_gene: -
v_gene: TRBV6-5
j_gene: TRBJ2-7
abundance: -

CDR3aa: CASSLMDRGTEAFF
CDR3nt: TGCGCCAGCAGCTTGATGGACAGGGGCACTGAAGCTTTCTTT
d_gene: TRBD1
v_gene: TRBV5-1
j_gene: TRBJ1-1
abundance: many

CDR3aa: CASRSSGGGLKPSETRFF
CDR3nt: TGTGCCAGCAGAAGTAGCGGGGGGGGCCTGAAACCGTCAGAGACCCGGTTCTTC
d_gene: TRBD2
v_gene: TRBV3-1
j_gene: TRBJ2-1
abundance: -

CDR3aa: CASIGPGNTIYF
CDR3nt: TGTGCCAGCATCGGTCCTGGAAACACCATATATTTT
d_gene: -
v_gene: TRBV28
j_gene: TRBJ1-3
abundance: -

CDR3aa: CASSTPWGEQFF
CDR3nt: TGTGCCAGCAGTACACCATGGGGGGAGCAGTTCTTC
d_gene: -
v_gene: TRBV7-2
j_gene: TRBJ2-1
abundance: many

CDR3aa: CACSVAGGPYEQYF
CDR3nt: TGTGCCTGCAGCGTAGCAGGGGGCCCCTACGAGCAGTACTTC
d_gene: TRBD1
v_gene: TRBV9
j_gene: TRBJ2-7
abundance: few

CDR3aa: CASSYDGSSPNYNEQFF
CDR3nt: TGTGCCAGCAGTTACGATGGTAGTAGCCCTAACTACAATGAGCAGTTCTTC
d_gene: -
v_gene: TRBV6-2/TRBV6-3
j_gene: TRBJ2-1
abundance: many

CDR3aa: CASSLSDRNQPQHF
CDR3nt: TGTGCCAGCAGCCTATCGGACAGAAATCAGCCCCAGCATTTT
d_gene: -
v_gene: TRBV7-9
j_gene: TRBJ1-5
abundance: -

CDR3aa: CASRVQGAPSDTQYF
CDR3nt: TGTGCCAGCAGAGTACAGGGGGCTCCCTCAGATACGCAGTATTTT
d_gene: TRBD1
v_gene: TRBV2
j_gene: TRBJ2-3
abundance: -

CDR3aa: CASSTLAGVLYEQYF
CDR3nt: TGTGCCAGCAGCACACTAGCGGGGGTACTCTACGAGCAGTACTTC
d_gene: TRBD2
v_gene: TRBV7-2
j_gene: TRBJ2-7
abundance: many

CDR3aa: CATSDRRVGNEQFF
CDR3nt: TGTGCCACCAGTGATAGAAGGGTAGGCAATGAGCAGTTCTTC
d_gene: -
v_gene: TRBV24-1
j_gene: TRBJ2-1
abundance: many

CDR3aa: CASSLTGYSPPHF
CDR3nt: TGCGCCAGCAGCCTTACAGGGTATTCACCCCCCCACTTT
d_gene: -
v_gene: TRBV5-1
j_gene: TRBJ1-6
abundance: once

CDR3aa: CASSRRDRGPRSYKEQYF
CDR3nt: TGCGCCAGCAGCCGTCGGGACAGGGGGCCCCGCTCCTACAAGGAGCAGTACTTC
d_gene: TRBD1
v_gene: TRBV5-1
j_gene: TRBJ2-5
abundance: -

CDR3aa: CASSLDRRKGYSNQPQHF
CDR3nt: TGTGCCAGCAGCTTAGATAGGCGAAAAGGGTATAGCAATCAGCCCCAGCATTTT
d_gene: -
v_gene: TRBV11-3
j_gene: TRBJ1-5
abundance: many

CDR3aa: CATEGTRGTYEQYF
CDR3nt: TGTGCCACGGAGGGGACAAGGGGAACCTACGAGCAGTACTTC
d_gene: -
v_gene: TRBV2
j_gene: TRBJ2-7
abundance: many

CDR3aa: CASRQITTGQRGEQYF
CDR3nt: TGTGCCAGCAGGCAAATAACAACGGGACAGAGAGGCGAGCAGTACTTC
d_gene: TRBD1
v_gene: TRBV28
j_gene: TRBJ2-7
abundance: many

CDR3aa: CASSVLQDNYGYTF
CDR3nt: TGTGCCAGCAGTGTCCTACAGGATAACTATGGCTACACCTTC
d_gene: -
v_gene: TRBV28
j_gene: TRBJ1-2
abundance: -